This T cell receptor (beta chain) was sequenced for a study of beta chain features in type 1 diabetes. Study in general: All of the samples together had some 99 million sorted cells examined.

V lost 3 bases, J lost 0 bases, and 8 bases stayed unmatched. The germline CDR1 and CDR2 sequences are MNHEY and SMNVEV (reference sequence). This CDR3 contains 16 residues. Whole-study findings and limits: Still unanswered here is whether HLA type influences TCRB rearrangement. Lower insertion and higher deletion counts appeared at VDJ junctions in type 1 diabetes patients.

The whole isolated RNA underwent reverse transcription, so sequencing captured expressed TCRB transcripts. Some 3.6 million reads on average were seen across naive, central memory and regulatory T cell samples. The method was immunoSEQ multiplex PCR; TCRdb's version includes in-frame clones alone and lacks a portion of them. Of roughly 310,000 clones in the sample, 11% were seen once. This clone was seen a few times. Its antigen is unknown. This clonotype was sampled from a woman in her 30s in good health. This chain connects TRBV27 to TRBJ2-7; 7 bases align to TRBD1. What was sequenced was naive CD4+ T cells from blood. The CDR3 reads CASSLFRDRSSYEQYF. The CDR3 DNA follows: TGTGCCAGCAGTTTGTTTCGGGACAGAAGCTCCTACGAGCAGTACTTC.